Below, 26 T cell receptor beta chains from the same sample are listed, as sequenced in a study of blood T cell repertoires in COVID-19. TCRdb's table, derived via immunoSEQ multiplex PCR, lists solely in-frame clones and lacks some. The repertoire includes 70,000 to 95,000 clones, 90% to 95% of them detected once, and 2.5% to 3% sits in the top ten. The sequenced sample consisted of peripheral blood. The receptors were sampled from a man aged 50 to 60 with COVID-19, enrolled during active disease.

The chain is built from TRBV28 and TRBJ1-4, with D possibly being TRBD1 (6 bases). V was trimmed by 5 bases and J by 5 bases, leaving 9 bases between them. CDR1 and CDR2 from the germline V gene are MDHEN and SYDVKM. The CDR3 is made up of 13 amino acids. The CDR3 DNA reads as TGTGCCAGCAGTGGGGGGGCAAATGAAAAACTGTTTTTT. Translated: CASSGGANEKLFF.

DNA of the CDR3: TGTGCCAGTAGAGCGACAGGGCTGATTAACGAGCAGTACTTC. Its protein product is CASRATGLINEQYF. The chain employs TRBV19 and TRBJ2-7, with 7 bases aligning to TRBD1. This CDR3 has 14 amino acids. CDR1 and CDR2 (germline): LNHDA, SQIVND (reference sequence). V shed 6 bases and J 5 bases; nucleotides not matched to a gene: 10.

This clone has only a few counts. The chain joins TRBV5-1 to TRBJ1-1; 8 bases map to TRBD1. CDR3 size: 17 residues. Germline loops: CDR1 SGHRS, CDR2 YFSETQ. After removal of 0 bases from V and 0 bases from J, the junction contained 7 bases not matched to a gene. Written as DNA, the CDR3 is TGCGCCAGCAGCTTGGTAGGGCAGGGGGCGATGAACACTGAAGCTTTCTTT. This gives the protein CASSLVGQGAMNTEAFF.

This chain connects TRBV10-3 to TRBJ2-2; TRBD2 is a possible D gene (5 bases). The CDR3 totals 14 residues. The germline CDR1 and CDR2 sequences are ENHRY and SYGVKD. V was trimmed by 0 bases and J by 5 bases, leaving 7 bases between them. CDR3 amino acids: CAISESEVTGELFF. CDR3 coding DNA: TGTGCCATCAGTGAGTCGGAGGTGACCGGGGAGCTGTTTTTT.

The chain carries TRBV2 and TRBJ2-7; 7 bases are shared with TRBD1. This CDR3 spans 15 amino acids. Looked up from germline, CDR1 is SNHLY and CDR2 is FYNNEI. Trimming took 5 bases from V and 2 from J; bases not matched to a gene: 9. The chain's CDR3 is CASSIPDRVTYEQYV. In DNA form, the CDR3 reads TGTGCCAGCAGTATTCCAGACAGGGTAACCTACGAGCAGTACGTC.

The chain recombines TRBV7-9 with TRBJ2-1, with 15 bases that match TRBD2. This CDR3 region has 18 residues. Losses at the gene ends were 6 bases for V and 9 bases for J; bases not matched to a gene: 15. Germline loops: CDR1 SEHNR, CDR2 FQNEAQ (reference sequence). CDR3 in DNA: TGTGCCAGCAGTCACATCTGGGATGGGACTAGCGGGAGGAGTGAGCAGTTCTTC. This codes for CASSHIWDGTSGRSEQFF. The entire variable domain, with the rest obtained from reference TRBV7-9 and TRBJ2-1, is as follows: DTGVSQNPRHKITKRGQNVTFRCDPISEHNRLYWYRQTLGQGPEFLTYFQNEAQLEKSRLLSDRFSAERPKGSFSTLEIQRTEQGDSAMYLCASSHIWDGTSGRSEQFFGPGTRLTVL.

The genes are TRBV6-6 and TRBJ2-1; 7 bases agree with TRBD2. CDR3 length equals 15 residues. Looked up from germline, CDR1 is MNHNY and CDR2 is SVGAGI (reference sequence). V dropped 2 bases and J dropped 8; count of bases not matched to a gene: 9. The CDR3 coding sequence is TGTGCCAGCAGTTACATATCGGGGGGTGGTTATGAGCAGTTCTTC. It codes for CASSYISGGGYEQFF.

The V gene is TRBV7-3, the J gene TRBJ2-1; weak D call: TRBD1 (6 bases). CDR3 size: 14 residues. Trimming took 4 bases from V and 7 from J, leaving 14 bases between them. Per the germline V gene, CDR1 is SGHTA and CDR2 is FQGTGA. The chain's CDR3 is CASSSRGRGNEQFF. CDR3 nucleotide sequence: TGTGCCAGCAGCTCCCGCGGCAGGGGTAATGAGCAGTTCTTC.

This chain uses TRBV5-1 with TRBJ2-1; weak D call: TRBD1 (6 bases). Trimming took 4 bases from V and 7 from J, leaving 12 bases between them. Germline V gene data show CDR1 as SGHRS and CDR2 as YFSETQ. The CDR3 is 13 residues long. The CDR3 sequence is CASSGRTVNEQFF. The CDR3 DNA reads TGCGCCAGCAGCGGACGGACAGTAAATGAGCAGTTCTTC. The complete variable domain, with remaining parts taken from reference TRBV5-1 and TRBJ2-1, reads KAGVTQTPRYLIKTRGQQVTLSCSPISGHRSVSWYQQTPGQGLQFLFEYFSETQRNKGNFPGRFSGRQFSNSRSEMNVSTLELGDSALYLCASSGRTVNEQFFGPGTRLTVL.

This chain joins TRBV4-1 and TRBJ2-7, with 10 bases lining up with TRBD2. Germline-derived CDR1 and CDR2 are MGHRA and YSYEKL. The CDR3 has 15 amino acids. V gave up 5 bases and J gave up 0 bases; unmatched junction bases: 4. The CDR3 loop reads CASSTTSGTSYEQYF. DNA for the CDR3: TGCGCCAGCAGCACCACTAGCGGGACCTCCTACGAGCAGTACTTC.

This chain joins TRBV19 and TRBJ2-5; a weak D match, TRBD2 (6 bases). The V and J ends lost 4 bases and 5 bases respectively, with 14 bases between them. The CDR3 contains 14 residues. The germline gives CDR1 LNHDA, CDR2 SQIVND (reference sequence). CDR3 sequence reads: CASSTRTTGETQYF. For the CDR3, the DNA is TGTGCCAGTAGTACCAGGACTACGGGCGAGACCCAGTACTTC.

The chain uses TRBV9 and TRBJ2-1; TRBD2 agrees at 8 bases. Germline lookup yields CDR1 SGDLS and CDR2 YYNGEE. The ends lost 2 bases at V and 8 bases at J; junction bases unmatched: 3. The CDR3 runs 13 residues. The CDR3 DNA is TGTGCCAGCAGCGTGTTGGGACTAGATGAGCAGTTCTTC. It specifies CASSVLGLDEQFF. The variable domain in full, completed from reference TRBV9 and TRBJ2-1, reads DSGVTQTPKHLITATGQRVTLRCSPRSGDLSVYWYQQSLDQGLQFLIQYYNGEERAKGNILERFSAQQFPDLHSELNLSSLELGDSALYFCASSVLGLDEQFFGPGTRLTVL.

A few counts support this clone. The CDR3 DNA reads TGTGCCAGCAGTGAAGCGCTTCTAGCGAGCAGACAAGAGACCCAGTACTTC. The encoded protein is CASSEALLASRQETQYF. The gene calls are TRBV2 and TRBJ2-5, with D tentatively TRBD2 (6 bases). V was pared by 0 bases and J by 2 bases, with 16 bases between. Germline V gene data show CDR1 as SNHLY and CDR2 as FYNNEI. The CDR3 consists of 17 residues.

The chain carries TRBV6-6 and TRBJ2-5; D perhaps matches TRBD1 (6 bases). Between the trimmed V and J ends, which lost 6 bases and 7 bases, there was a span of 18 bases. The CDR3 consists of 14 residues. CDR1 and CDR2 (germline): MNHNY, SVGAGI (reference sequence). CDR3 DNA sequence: TGTGCCAGCAGGGGAGAACAGGGCTTTGGGACCCAGTACTTC. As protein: CASRGEQGFGTQYF.

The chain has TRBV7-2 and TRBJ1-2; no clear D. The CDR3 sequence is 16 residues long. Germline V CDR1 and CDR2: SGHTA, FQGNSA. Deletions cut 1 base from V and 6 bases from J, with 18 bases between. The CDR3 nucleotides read TGTGCCAGCAGCTTAGTCGGAACTGGCGGTATCGATGGCTACACCTTC. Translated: CASSLVGTGGIDGYTF. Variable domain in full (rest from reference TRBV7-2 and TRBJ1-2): GAGVSQSPSNKVTEKGKDVELRCDPISGHTALYWYRQSLGQGLEFLIYFQGNSAPDKSGLPSDRFSAERTGGSVSTLTIQRTQQEDSAVYLCASSLVGTGGIDGYTFGSGTRLTVV.

The chain's CDR3 is CASSRVAESYNEQFF. In nucleotides, the CDR3 is TGTGCCAGCAGCCGCGTAGCGGAATCCTACAATGAGCAGTTCTTC. This chain uses TRBV7-3 with TRBJ2-1; perhaps TRBD2 as D (6 bases). This CDR3 is built from 15 residues. Trimming cost V 5 bases and J 1 base, with 12 bases left between them. Germline V gene data show CDR1 as SGHTA and CDR2 as FQGTGA.

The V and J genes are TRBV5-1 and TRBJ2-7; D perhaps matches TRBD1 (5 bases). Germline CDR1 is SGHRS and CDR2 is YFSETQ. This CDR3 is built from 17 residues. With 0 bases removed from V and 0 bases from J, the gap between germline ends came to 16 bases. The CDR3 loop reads CASSLASSDSPSYEQYV. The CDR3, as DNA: TGCGCCAGCAGCTTGGCATCTAGTGACAGTCCCTCCTACGAGCAGTACGTC.

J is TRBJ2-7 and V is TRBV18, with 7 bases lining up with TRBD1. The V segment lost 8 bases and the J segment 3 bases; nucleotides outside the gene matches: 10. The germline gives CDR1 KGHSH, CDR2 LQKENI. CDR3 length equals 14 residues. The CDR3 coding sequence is TGTGCCAGCACTACACAGGGGTTCCGCTACGAGCAGTACTTC. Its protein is CASTTQGFRYEQYF.

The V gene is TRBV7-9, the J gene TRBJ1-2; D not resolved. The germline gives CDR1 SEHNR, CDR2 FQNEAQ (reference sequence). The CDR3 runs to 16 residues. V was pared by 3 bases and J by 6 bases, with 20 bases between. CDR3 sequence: CASSLPWAGIVDGYTF. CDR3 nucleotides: TGTGCCAGCAGCTTGCCCTGGGCAGGAATAGTTGATGGCTACACCTTC.

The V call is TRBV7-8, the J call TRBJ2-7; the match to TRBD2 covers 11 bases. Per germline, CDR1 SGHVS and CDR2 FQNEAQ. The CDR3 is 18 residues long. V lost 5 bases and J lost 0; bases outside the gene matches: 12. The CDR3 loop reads CASSSSRFSGRGSYEQYF. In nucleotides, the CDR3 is TGTGCCAGCAGCAGCAGCCGCTTTAGCGGGAGGGGCTCCTACGAGCAGTACTTC.

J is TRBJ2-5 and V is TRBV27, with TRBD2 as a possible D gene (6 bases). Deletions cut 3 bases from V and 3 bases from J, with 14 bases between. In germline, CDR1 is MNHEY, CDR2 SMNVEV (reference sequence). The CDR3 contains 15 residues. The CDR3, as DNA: TGTGCCAGCAGTTTCTCCCTGGGACTGAAAGAGACCCAGTACTTC. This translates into CASSFSLGLKETQYF.

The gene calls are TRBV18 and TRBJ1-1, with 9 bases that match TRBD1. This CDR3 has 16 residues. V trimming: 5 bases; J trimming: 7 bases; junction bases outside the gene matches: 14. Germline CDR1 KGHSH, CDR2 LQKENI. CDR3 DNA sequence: TGTGCCAGCTCATCCCTCGGGACAGGGCGGGGGAATGAAGCTTTCTTT. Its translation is CASSSLGTGRGNEAFF.

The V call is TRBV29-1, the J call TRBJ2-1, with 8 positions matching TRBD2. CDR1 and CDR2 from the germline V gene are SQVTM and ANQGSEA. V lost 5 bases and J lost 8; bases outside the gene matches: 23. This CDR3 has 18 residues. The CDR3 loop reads CSVPGQSRAGVSSHEQFF. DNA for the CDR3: TGCAGCGTTCCGGGACAATCGAGAGCGGGAGTAAGCTCCCATGAGCAGTTCTTC.

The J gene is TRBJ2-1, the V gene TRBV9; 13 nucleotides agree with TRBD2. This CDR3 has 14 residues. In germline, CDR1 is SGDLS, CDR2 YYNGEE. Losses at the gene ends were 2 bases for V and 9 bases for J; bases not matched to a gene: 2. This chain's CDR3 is CASSVGLAGFEQFF. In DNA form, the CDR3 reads TGTGCCAGCAGCGTGGGACTAGCGGGATTTGAGCAGTTCTTC.

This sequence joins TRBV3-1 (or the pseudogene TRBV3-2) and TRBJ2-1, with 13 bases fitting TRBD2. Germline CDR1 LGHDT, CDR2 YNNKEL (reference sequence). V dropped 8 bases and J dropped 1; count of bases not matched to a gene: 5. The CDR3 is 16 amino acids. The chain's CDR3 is CASGGLAGESYNEQFF. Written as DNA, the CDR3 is TGTGCCAGCGGCGGACTAGCGGGAGAGTCCTACAATGAGCAGTTCTTC.

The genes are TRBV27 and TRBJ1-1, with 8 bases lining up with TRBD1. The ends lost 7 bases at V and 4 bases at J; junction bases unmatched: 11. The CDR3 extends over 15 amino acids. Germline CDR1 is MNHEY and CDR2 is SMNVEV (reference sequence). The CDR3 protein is CASTPSGRGRTEAFF. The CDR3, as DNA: TGTGCCAGCACCCCATCCGGCAGGGGGCGCACTGAAGCTTTCTTT.